The sequence of this TCR beta chain was determined in a study of T cell responses to AZD1222 COVID-19 vaccine. Trimming left V 0 bases short and J 7 bases short, with 10 bases between. The CDR3 is 15 residues long. Germline V gives CDR1 LNHNV, CDR2 YYDKDF (reference sequence). The method was immunoSEQ multiplex PCR; TCRdb's version includes in-frame clones alone and lacks a portion of them. The table shows 140,000 to 150,000 clones, with more than 70% occurring only once. This clone showed up just a few times. Antigen specificity is unknown. Regarding the study as a whole: CD4 TCRs associated with vaccination spanned spike, dominating at 160-218 and 743-854. Nearly half of spike-specific TCRs reportedly target variant regions that are unmutated in the B.1.351 and B.1.1.7 variants.

The receptor was isolated from an adult in good health. The chain has TRBV15 and TRBJ1-6; D uncertain. The sequenced sample was peripheral blood, obtained on day 0 of AZD1222 vaccination. The CDR3 protein is CATSRDPDENSPLHF. As DNA, the CDR3 is TGTGCCACCAGCAGAGATCCGGACGAGAATTCACCCCTCCACTTT.